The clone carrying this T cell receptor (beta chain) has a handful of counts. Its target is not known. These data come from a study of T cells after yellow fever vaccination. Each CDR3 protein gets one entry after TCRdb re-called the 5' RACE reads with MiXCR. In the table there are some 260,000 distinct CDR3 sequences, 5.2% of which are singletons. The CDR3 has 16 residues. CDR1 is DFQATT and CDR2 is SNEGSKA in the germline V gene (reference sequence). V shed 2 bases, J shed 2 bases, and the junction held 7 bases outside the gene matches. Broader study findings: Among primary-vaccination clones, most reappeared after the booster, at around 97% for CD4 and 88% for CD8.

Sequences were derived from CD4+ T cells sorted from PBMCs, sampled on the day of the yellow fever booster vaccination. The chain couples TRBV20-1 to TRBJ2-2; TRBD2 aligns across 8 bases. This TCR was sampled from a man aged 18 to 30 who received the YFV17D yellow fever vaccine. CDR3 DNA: TGCAGTGCTAGATCGGGTCTAGCGGGTAACACCGGGGAGCTGTTTTTT. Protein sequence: CSARSGLAGNTGELFF.